This TCR beta chain was identified in a study of CD8+ T cells in alopecia areata. On the study more broadly: Scoring treated patients' severity relied on the percentage of scalp area affected. Notes on the study in general: Scalp clonality and expanded CD8+ clones among the top 100 were significantly decreased by tofacitinib.

Deletions cut 1 base from V and 4 bases from J, with 16 bases between. Germline lookup yields CDR1 LNHNV and CDR2 YYDKDF (reference sequence). There are 16 residues in the CDR3. As concerns this clone: Its antigen is still unknown.

Extracted from the samples, RNA was reverse transcribed into cDNA to serve as the sequencing template. The repertoire was sequenced with immunoSEQ multiplex PCR; TCRdb's copy has only in-frame clones and lacks some. The table lists about 190,000 clones, 60% of them singletons. The treatment is: oral pan-JAK inhibitor, 5-10 mg twice daily. Separation by sorting yielded CD4+ and CD8+ T cells from PBMCs. The chain carries TRBV15 and TRBJ2-5; possibly TRBD2 for D (6 bases). The source was CD4+ T cells sorted from blood, collected at week 24, from a patient treated with tofacitinib. The source of this sequence is a human donor with alopecia areata. CDR3 DNA: TGTGCCACCAGCAGAGCCGGGGGAAGAGACCTAGAGACCCAGTACTTC. This translates into CATSRAGGRDLETQYF.